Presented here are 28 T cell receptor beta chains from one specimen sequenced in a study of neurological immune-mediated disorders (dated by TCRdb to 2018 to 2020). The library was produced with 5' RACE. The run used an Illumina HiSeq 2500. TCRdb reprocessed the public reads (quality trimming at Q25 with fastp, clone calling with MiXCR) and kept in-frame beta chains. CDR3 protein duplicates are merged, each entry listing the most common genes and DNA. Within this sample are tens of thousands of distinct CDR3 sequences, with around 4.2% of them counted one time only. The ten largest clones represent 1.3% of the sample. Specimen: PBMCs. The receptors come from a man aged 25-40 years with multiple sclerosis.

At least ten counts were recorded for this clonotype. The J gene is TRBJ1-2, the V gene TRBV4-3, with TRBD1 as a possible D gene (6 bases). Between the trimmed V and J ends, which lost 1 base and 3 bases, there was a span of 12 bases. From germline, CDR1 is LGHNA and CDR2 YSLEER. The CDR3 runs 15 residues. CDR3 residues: CASSQVSGAYYGYTF. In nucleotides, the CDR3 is TGCGCCAGCAGCCAAGTTTCAGGGGCTTACTATGGCTACACCTTC.

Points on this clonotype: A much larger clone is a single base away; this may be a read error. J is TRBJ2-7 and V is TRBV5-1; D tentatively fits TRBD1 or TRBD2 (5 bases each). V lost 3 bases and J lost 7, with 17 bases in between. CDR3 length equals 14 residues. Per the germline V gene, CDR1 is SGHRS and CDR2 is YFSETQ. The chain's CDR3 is CASSSSRGWKEQYF. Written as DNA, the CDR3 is TGCGCCAGCAGCTCCTCGAGGGGTTGGAAAGAGCAGTACTTC.

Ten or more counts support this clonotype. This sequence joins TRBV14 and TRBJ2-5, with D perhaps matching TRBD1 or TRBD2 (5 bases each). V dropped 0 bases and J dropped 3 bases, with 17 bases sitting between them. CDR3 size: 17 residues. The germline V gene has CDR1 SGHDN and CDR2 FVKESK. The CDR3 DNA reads TGTGCCAGCAGCCAAGATTTAGAGGGGATGCTGGAAGAGACCCAGTACTTC. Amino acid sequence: CASSQDLEGMLEETQYF.

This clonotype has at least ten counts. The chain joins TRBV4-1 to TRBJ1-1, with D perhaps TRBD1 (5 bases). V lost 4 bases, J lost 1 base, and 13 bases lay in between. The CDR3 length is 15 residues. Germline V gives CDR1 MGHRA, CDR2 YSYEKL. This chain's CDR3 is CASSPRAGGNTEAFF. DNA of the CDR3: TGCGCCAGCAGCCCCAGGGCCGGAGGGAACACTGAAGCTTTCTTT.

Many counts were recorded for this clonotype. As DNA, the CDR3 is TGTGCCATCAGTGAGTCCCGGAATTACAATGAGCAGTTCTTC. It encodes CAISESRNYNEQFF. The genes are TRBV10-3 and TRBJ2-1; no reliable D call. The CDR3 has 14 residues. Germline CDR1 and CDR2: ENHRY and SYGVKD. Trimming removed 0 bases from V and 4 bases from J, with 7 bases in between.

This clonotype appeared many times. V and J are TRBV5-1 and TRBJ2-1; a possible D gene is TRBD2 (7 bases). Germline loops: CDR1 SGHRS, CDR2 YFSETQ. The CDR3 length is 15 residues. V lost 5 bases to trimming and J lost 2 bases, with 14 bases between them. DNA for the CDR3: TGCGCCAGCAGGCCTACGGGGGGCCCCTACAATGAGCAGTTCTTC. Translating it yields CASRPTGGPYNEQFF.

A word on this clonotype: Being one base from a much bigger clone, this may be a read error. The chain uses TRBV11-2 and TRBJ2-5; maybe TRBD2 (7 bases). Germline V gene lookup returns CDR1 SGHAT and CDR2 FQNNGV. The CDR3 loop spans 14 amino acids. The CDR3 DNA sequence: TGTGTCAGCAGCCCGGGGGGCTGGGGAGAGACCCAGTACTTC. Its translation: CVSSPGGWGETQYF.

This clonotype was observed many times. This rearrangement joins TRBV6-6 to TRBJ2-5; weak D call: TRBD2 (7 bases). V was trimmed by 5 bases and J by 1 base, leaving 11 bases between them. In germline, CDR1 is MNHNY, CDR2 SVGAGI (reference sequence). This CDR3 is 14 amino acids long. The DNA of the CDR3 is TGTGCCAGCAGTCGCGGGGGCCTCCAAGAGACCCAGTACTTC. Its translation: CASSRGGLQETQYF.

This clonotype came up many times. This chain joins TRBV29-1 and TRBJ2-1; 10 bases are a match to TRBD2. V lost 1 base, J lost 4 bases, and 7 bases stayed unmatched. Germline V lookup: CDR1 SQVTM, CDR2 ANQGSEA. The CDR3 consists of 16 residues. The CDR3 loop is CSVEVQRGGLYNEQFF. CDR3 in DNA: TGCAGCGTTGAAGTACAGCGGGGGGGTTTATACAATGAGCAGTTCTTC.

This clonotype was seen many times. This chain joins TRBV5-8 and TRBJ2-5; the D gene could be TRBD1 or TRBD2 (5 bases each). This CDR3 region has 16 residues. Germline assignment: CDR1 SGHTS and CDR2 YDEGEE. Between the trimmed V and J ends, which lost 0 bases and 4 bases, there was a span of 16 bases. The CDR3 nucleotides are TGTGCCAGCAGCTTGGTCATCAGGGACCTGGGAGAGACCCAGTACTTC. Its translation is CASSLVIRDLGETQYF.

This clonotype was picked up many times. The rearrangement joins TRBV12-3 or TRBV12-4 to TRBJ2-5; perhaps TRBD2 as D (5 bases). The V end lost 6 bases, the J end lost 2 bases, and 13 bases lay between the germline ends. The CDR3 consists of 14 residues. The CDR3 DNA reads TGTGCCAGCAGATCGGACTGGGGACAAGAGACCCAGTACTTC. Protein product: CASRSDWGQETQYF.

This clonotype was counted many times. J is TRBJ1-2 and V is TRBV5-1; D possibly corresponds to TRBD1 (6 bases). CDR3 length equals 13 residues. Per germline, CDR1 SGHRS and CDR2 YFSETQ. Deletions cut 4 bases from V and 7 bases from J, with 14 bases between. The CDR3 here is CASSRDIEGGYTF. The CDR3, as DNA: TGCGCCAGCAGCAGGGACATTGAAGGTGGCTACACCTTC.

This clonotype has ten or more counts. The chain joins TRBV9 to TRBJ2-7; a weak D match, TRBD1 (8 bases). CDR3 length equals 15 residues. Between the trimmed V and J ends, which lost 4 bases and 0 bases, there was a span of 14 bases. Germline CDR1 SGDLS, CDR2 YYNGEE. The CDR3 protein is CASSTGGGSSYEQYF. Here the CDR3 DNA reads TGTGCCAGCAGCACAGGGGGAGGGAGCTCCTACGAGCAGTACTTC.

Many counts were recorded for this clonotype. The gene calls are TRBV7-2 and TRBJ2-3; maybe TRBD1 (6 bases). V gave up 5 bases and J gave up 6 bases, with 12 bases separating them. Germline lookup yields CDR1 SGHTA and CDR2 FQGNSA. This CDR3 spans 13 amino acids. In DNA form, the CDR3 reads TGTGCCAGCAGCCAGACAGGACGCGATACGCAGTATTTT. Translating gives CASSQTGRDTQYF.

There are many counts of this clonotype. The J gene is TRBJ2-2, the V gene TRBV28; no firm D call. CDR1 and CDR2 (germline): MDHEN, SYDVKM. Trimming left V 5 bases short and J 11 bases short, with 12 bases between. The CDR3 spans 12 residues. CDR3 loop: CASSNRVQELFF. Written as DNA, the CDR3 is TGTGCCAGCAGTAACCGGGTCCAAGAGCTGTTTTTT.

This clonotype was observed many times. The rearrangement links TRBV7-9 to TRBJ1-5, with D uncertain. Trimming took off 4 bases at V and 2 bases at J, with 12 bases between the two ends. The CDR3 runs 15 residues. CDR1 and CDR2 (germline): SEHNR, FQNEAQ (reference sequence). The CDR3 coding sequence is TGTGCCAGCAGCTCAGACACCCGAGGCAATCAGCCCCAGCATTTT. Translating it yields CASSSDTRGNQPQHF.

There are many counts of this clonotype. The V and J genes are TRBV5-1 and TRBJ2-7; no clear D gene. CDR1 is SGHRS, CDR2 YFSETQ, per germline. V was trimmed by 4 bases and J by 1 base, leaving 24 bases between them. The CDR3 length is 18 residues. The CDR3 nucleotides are TGCGCCAGCAGCCCCCCCGGTCGGACCCGCAGGCCTTCCTACGAGCAGTACTTC. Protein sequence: CASSPPGRTRRPSYEQYF.

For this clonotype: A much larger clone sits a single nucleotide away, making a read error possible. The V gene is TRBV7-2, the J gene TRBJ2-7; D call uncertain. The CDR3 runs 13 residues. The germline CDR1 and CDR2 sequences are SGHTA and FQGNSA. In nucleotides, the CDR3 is TGTGCCAGCAACTTAGTACGATCATACGAGCAGTACTTC. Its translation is CASNLVRSYEQYF. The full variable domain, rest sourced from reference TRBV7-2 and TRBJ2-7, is GAGVSQSPSNKVTEKGKDVELRCDPISGHTALYWYRQSLGQGLEFLIYFQGNSAPDKSGLPSDRFSAERTGGSVSTLTIQRTQQEDSAVYLCASNLVRSYEQYFGPGTRLTVT.

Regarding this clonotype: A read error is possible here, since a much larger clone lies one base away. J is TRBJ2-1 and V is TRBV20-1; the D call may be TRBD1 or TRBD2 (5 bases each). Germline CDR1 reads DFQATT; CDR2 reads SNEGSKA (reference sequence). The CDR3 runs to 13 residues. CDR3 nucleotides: TGCAGTGCTAGAGTAGGGACGGGCAATCAGCAGTTCTTC. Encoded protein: CSARVGTGNQQFF.

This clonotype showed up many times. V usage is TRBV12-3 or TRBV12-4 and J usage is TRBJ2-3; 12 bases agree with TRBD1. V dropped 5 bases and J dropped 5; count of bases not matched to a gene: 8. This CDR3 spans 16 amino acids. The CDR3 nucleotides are TGTGCCAGCAGTGCGACCGGGACAGGGGGCATAGATACGCAGTATTTT. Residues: CASSATGTGGIDTQYF.

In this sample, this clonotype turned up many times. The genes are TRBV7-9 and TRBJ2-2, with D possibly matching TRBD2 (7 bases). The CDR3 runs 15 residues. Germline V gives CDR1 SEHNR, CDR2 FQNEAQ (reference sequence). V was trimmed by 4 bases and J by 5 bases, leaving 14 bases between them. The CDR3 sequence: CASSSGASGTGELFF. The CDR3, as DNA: TGTGCCAGCAGCTCAGGGGCTAGCGGAACCGGGGAGCTGTTTTTT.

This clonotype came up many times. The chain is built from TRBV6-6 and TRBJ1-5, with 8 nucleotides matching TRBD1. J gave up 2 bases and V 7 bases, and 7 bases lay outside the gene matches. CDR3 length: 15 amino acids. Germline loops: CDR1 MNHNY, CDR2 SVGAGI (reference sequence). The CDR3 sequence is CASTDEQGGNQPQHF. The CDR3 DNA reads TGTGCCAGCACCGACGAACAGGGGGGCAATCAGCCCCAGCATTTT.

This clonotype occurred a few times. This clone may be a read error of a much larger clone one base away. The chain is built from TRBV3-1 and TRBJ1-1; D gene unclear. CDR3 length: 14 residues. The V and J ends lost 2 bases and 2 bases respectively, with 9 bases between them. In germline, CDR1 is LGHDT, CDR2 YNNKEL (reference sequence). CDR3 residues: CASSQLKTNTEAFF. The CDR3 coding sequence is TGTGCCAGCAGCCAACTGAAGACAAACACTGAAGCTTTCTTT.

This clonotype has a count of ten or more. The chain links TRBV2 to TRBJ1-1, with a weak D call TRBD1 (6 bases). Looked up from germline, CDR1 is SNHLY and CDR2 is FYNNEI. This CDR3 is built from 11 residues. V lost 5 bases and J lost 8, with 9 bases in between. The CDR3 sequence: CASSYTGEAFF. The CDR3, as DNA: TGTGCCAGCAGTTATACAGGGGAAGCTTTCTTT.

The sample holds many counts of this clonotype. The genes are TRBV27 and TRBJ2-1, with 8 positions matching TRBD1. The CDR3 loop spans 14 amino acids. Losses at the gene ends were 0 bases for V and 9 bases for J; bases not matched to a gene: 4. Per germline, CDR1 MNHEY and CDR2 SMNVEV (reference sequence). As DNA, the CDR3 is TGTGCCAGCAGTTTATCGACAGGGGATATTGAGCAGTTCTTC. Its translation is CASSLSTGDIEQFF.

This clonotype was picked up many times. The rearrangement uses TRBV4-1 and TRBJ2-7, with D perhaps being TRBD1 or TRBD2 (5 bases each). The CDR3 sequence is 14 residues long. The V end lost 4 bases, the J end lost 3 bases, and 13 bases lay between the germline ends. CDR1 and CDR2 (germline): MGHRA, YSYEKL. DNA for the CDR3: TGCGCCAGCAGCCCCCGGGACGGGAACTACGAGCAGTACTTC. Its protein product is CASSPRDGNYEQYF.

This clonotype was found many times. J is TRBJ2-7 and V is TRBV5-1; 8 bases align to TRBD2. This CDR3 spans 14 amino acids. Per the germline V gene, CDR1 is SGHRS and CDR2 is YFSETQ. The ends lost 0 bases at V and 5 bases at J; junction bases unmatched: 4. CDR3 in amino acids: CASSLGGGNDEQYF. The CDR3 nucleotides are TGCGCCAGCAGCTTGGGCGGGGGGAACGACGAGCAGTACTTC.

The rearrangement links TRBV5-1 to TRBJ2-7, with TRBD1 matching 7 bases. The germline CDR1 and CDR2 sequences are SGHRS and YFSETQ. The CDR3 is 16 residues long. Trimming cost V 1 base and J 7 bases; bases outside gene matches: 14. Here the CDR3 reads CASSLFRGKGAKEQYF. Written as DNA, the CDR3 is TGCGCCAGCAGCTTGTTTCGGGGTAAGGGGGCGAAAGAGCAGTACTTC.